A single sample is the source of the 8 T cell receptor beta chains below, sequenced in a study of blood T cell repertoires in COVID-19. The table came from immunoSEQ multiplex PCR; TCRdb's copy has only in-frame clones and leaves some out. The sample contains about 240,000 clones, roughly 87% of which appear only once. The source material was peripheral blood. The receptor set was obtained from a man between 60 and 75 years old who had recovered from COVID-19.

This clone showed up just a few times. The V gene is TRBV29-1, the J gene TRBJ1-3; D gene unclear. CDR1 SQVTM and CDR2 ANQGSEA come from the germline V gene. CDR3 size: 12 residues. The germline V and J ends were trimmed by 4 bases and 4 bases, with 8 bases remaining between them. In DNA, the CDR3 is TGCAGCGTTGTTAATCCCGGAAACACCATATATTTT. Amino acids: CSVVNPGNTIYF.

This clone appeared once. The V and J genes are TRBV5-4 and TRBJ2-3; tentatively, D is TRBD2 (7 bases). The CDR3 extends over 16 amino acids. Germline lookup yields CDR1 SGHNT and CDR2 YYREEE (reference sequence). V was shortened by 5 bases and J by 0 bases, with 16 bases between the two germline ends. CDR3 amino acids: CASRGGGGLSTDTQYF. The CDR3 nucleotides are TGTGCCAGCAGGGGGGGCGGGGGACTAAGCACAGATACGCAGTATTTT.

This rearrangement joins TRBV5-1 to TRBJ2-7; TRBD1 matches at 7 bases. The trim removed 9 bases at V and 7 bases at J, leaving 16 bases unmatched. Germline lookup yields CDR1 SGHRS and CDR2 YFSETQ. The CDR3 totals 14 residues. Here the CDR3 DNA reads TGCGCCACTTCACCGGGACAGAACCTGATGGAGCAGTACTTC. It codes for CATSPGQNLMEQYF.

The chain employs TRBV6-6 and TRBJ2-2; D perhaps matches TRBD2 (5 bases). The V gene lost 5 bases and the J gene lost 6 bases, with 10 bases spanning the gap. CDR1 MNHNY and CDR2 SVGAGI come from the germline V gene (reference sequence). The CDR3 runs 13 residues. CDR3 amino acids: CASSPLASGELFF. The CDR3, as DNA: TGTGCCAGCAGTCCGCTAGCCTCCGGGGAGCTGTTTTTT.

This sequence joins TRBV20-1 and TRBJ2-1; 9 bases map to TRBD2. The CDR3 is 16 amino acids. J gave up 7 bases and V 3 bases, and 13 bases lay outside the gene matches. In germline, CDR1 is DFQATT, CDR2 SNEGSKA (reference sequence). CDR3 in amino acids: CSASIPGGGARNEQFF. The CDR3 region has the DNA TGCAGTGCTAGTATTCCTGGCGGGGGGGCCAGGAATGAGCAGTTCTTC.

V and J are TRBV7-9 and TRBJ2-1, with 15 bases matching TRBD2. Unmatched junction bases numbered 9, after V lost 5 bases and J lost 4 bases. Germline V gives CDR1 SEHNR, CDR2 FQNEAQ (reference sequence). The CDR3 totals 18 residues. The CDR3 DNA is TGTGCCAGCAGCACTCGGACTAGCGGGGGGGCCATTTACAATGAGCAGTTCTTC. Its protein is CASSTRTSGGAIYNEQFF.

The chain joins TRBV7-2 to TRBJ2-1, with 9 bases fitting TRBD1. Trimming removed 3 bases from V and 4 bases from J; junction bases left unmatched: 4. CDR3 length: 15 residues. Germline V gene data show CDR1 as SGHTA and CDR2 as FQGNSA. CDR3 in amino acids: CASSLTGGPYNEQFF. The CDR3 DNA sequence: TGTGCCAGCAGCTTGACAGGGGGGCCTTACAATGAGCAGTTCTTC. The full variable domain, completed using reference TRBV7-2 and TRBJ2-1, is GAGVSQSPSNKVTEKGKDVELRCDPISGHTALYWYRQSLGQGLEFLIYFQGNSAPDKSGLPSDRFSAERTGGSVSTLTIQRTQQEDSAVYLCASSLTGGPYNEQFFGPGTRLTVL.

J is TRBJ1-6 and V is TRBV5-1; no definite D call. This CDR3 comprises 14 residues. Trimming took off 3 bases at V and 4 bases at J, with 8 bases between the two ends. Germline-derived CDR1 and CDR2 are SGHRS and YFSETQ. CDR3 sequence (DNA): TGCGCCAGCAGCTCTCAACAGTATAATTCACCCCTCCACTTT. This codes for CASSSQQYNSPLHF.